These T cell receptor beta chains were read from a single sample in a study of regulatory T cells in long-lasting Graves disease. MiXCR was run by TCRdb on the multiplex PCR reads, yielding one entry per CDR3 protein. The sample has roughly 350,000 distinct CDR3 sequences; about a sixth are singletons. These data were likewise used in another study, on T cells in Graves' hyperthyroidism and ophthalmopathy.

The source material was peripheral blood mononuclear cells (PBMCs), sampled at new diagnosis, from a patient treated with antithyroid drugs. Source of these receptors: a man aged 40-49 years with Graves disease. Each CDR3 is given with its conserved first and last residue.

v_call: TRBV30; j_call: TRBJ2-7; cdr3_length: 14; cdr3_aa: CAWTDRGKFYEQYF
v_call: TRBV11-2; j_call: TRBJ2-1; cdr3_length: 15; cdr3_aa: CASSPRDRAYNEQFF
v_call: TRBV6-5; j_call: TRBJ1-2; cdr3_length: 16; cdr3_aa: CASSYIGGQGAYGYTF
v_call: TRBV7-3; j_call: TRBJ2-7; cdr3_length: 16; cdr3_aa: CASSLFPVGGPYEQYF
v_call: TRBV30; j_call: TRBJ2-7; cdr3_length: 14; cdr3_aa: CAWSRNHGGGEQYF
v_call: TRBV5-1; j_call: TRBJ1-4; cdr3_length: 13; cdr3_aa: CASSLGADEKLFF
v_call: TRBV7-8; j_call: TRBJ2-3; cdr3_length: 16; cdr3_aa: CASSLRGGTSTDTQYF
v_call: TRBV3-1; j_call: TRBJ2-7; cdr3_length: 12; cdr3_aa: CASSQDSREQYF
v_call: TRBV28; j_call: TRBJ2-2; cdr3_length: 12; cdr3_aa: CASYRSTGELFF
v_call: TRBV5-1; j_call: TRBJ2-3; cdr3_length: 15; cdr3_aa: CASSLAQGPSDTQYF
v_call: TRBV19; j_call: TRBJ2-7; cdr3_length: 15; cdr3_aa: CASSTSGTVVGEQYF
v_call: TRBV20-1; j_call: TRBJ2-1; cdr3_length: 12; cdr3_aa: CSARNGPNEQFF
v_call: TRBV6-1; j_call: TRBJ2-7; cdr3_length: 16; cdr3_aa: CASSSTGQRLLVEQYF
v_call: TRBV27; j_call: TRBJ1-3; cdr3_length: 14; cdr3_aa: CASSFRGPGNTIYF
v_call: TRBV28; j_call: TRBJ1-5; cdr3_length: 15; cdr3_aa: CASSSGGVPYQPQHF
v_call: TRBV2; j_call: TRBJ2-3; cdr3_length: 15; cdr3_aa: CASTEQLLRGDTQYF
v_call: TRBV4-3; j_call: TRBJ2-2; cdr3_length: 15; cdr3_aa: CASSQGPGGVGELFF
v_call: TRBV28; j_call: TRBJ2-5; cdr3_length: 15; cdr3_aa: CASSPWTGRGETQYF